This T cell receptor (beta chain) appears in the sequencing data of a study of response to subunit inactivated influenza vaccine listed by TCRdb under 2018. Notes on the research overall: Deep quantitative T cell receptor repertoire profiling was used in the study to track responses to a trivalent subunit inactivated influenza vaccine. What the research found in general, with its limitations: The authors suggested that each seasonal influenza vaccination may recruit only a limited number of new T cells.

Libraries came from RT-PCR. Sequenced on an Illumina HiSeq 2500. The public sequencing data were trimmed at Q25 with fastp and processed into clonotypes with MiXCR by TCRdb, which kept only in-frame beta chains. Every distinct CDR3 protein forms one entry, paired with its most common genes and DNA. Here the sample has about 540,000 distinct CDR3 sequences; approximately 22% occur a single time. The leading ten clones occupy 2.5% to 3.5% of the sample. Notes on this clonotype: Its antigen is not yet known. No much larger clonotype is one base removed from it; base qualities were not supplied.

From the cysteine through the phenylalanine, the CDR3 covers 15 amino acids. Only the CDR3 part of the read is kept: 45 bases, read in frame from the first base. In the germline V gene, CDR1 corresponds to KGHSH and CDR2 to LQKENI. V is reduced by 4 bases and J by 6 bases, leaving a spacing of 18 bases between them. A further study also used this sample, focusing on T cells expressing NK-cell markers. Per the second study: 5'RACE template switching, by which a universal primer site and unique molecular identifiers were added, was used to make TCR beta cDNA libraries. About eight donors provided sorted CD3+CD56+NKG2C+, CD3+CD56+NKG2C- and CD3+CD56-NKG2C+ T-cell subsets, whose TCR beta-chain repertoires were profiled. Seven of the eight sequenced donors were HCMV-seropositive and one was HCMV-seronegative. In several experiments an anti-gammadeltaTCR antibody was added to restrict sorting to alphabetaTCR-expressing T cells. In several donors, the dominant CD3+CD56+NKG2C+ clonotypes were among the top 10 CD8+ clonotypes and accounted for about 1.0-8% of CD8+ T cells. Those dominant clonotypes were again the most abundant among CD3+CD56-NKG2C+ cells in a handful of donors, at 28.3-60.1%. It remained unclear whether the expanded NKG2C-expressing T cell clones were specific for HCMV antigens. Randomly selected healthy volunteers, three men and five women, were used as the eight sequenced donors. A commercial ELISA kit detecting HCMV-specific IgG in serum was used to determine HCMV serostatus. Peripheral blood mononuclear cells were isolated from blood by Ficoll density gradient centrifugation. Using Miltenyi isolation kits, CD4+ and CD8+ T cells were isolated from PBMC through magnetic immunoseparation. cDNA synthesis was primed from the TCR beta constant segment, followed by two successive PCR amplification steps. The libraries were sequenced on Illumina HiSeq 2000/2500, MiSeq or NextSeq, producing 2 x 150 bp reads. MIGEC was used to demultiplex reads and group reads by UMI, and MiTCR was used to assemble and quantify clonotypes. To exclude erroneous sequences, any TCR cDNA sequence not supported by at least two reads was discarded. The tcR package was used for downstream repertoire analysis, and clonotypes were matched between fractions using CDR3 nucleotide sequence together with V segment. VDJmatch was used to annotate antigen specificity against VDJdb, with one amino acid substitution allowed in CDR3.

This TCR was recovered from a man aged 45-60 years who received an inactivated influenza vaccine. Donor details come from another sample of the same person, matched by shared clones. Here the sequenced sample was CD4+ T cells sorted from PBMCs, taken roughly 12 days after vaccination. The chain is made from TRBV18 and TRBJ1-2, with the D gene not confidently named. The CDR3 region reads CASSHRFDKADGYTF. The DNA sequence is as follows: TGTGCCAGCTCACACAGATTTGACAAGGCGGATGGCTACACCTTC.